What follows are 10 T cell receptor beta chains derived from one specimen sequenced in a study of T-cell memory formation after mild COVID-19. TCRdb fed the 5' RACE reads into MiXCR, producing one record per CDR3 protein. The repertoire holds hundreds of thousands of distinct CDR3 sequences, with about 16% as singletons. The specimen sequenced was PBMCs or a T cell subset sorted from them (not recorded which). The receptors here all came from a man aged 18 to 29 who had mild COVID-19 (a few samples of this study predate the infection). Cell type and time point are not known.

The chain has TRBV5-4 and TRBJ2-2; D is uncertain. CDR1 is SGHNT, CDR2 YYREEE, per germline (reference sequence). Trimming removed 0 bases from V and 6 bases from J, with 9 bases in between. This CDR3 comprises 14 residues. CDR3 DNA: TGTGCCAGCAGCTTGGAGCACCAGTCCGGGGAGCTGTTTTTT. Protein sequence: CASSLEHQSGELFF.

This clonotype has just a few counts. V gene TRBV6-2 or TRBV6-3 combines with J gene TRBJ1-2; the D gene is possibly TRBD1 (5 bases). This CDR3 region has 14 residues. The ends were cut back, 2 bases at V and 7 bases at J, with 14 bases in the middle. Germline V lookup: CDR1 MNHEY, CDR2 SVGEGT. CDR3 sequence (DNA): TGTGCCAGCAGTTACCGCAGCGGGGCGGTTGGCTACACCTTC. This encodes CASSYRSGAVGYTF.

This clonotype was observed a handful of times. CDR3 DNA sequence: TGCAGTGCTAGGAGGGACACGAGCTCCTACGAGCAGTACTTC. This gives the protein CSARRDTSSYEQYF. This chain joins TRBV20-1 and TRBJ2-7; perhaps TRBD1 as D (6 bases). The ends were cut back, 3 bases at V and 0 bases at J, with 12 bases in the middle. Germline V lookup: CDR1 DFQATT, CDR2 SNEGSKA (reference sequence). The CDR3 is 14 amino acids.

V is TRBV20-1 and J is TRBJ1-2, with 8 bases aligning to TRBD1. The CDR3 covers 14 residues. CDR1 and CDR2 (germline): DFQATT, SNEGSKA (reference sequence). J gave up 8 bases and V 3 bases, and 11 bases lay outside the gene matches. CDR3 DNA: TGCAGTGCTAGTGCCAGGGGGCAAGGGGAAGGCTACACCTTC. Translated: CSASARGQGEGYTF.

The CDR3 loop reads CATAWGTDTQYF. The CDR3 nucleotides read TGTGCCACCGCGTGGGGGACAGATACGCAGTATTTT. This rearrangement joins TRBV24-1 to TRBJ2-3; D could derive from TRBD1 or TRBD2 (5 bases each). Germline V gene lookup returns CDR1 KGHDR and CDR2 SFDVKD. The CDR3 contains 12 residues. Trimming took 9 bases from V and 3 from J, leaving 9 bases between them.

This clonotype was seen many times. The chain carries TRBV20-1 and TRBJ2-5; 9 bases match TRBD1. The CDR3 extends over 14 amino acids. Germline CDR1 and CDR2: DFQATT and SNEGSKA (reference sequence). V lost 6 bases, J lost 3 bases, and 8 bases stayed unmatched. This CDR3 reads CSAANRGLEETQYF. DNA of the CDR3: TGCAGTGCCGCAAACAGGGGGCTAGAAGAGACCCAGTACTTC.

V is TRBV2 and J is TRBJ2-7; 10 bases map to TRBD1. Germline trimming cut 6 bases from V and 2 bases from J; bases unmatched to any gene: 4. Germline CDR1 and CDR2: SNHLY and FYNNEI. This CDR3 region has 14 residues. For the CDR3, the DNA is TGTGCCAGCAGCTCCGGGACAGGGGCCTACGAGCAGTACTTC. As protein: CASSSGTGAYEQYF.

The chain has TRBV7-6 and TRBJ2-2, with D possibly being TRBD1 (6 bases). The CDR3 spans 17 residues. Germline values: CDR1 SGHVS, CDR2 FNYEAQ. Trimming cost V 5 bases and J 3 bases, with 19 bases left between them. CDR3 in amino acids: CASSLQGHQEDTGELFF. CDR3 in DNA: TGTGCCAGCAGCCTTCAGGGACACCAGGAAGACACCGGGGAGCTGTTTTTT.

The rearrangement uses TRBV4-3 and TRBJ2-1; D is unresolved. The length of the CDR3 is 14 residues. Germline loops: CDR1 LGHNA, CDR2 YSLEER. The V end was cut by 1 base, the J end by 0 bases, with 4 bases between. The CDR3 spells CASSQASSYNEQFF. In nucleotides, the CDR3 is TGCGCCAGCAGCCAAGCAAGCTCCTACAATGAGCAGTTCTTC.

The rearrangement links TRBV18 to TRBJ2-4; D unclear. The CDR3 spans 14 residues. Trimming stripped 2 bases from V and 4 bases from J, with 9 bases between. CDR1 KGHSH and CDR2 LQKENI come from the germline V gene. CDR3 region: CASSPSDVKNIQYF. The CDR3 DNA follows: TGTGCCAGCTCACCATCGGACGTAAAAAACATTCAGTACTTC.